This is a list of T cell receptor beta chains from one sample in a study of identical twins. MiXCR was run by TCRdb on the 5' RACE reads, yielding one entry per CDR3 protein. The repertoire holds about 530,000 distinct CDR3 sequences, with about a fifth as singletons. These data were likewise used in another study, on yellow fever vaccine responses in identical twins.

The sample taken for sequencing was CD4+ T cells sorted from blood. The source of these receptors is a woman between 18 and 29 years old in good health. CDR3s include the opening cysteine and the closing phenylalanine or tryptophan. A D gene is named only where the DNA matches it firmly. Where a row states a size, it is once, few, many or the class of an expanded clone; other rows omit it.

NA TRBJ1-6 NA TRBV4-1 TGCGCCAGCAGCCAAGGGGCTGCCGCTTATAATTCACCCCTCCACTTT CASSQGAAAYNSPLHF
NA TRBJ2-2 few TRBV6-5 TGTGCCAGCAGTTATGCGCAGTTTCCCGGGGAGCTGTTTTTT CASSYAQFPGELFF
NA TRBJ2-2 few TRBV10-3 TGTGCCATCAGTGAGTCGGACCCAGCGAACACCGGGGAGCTGTTTTTT CAISESDPANTGELFF
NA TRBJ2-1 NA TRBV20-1 TGCAGTGCTAGAGGACCCAACCGCTACAATGAGCAGTTCTTC CSARGPNRYNEQFF
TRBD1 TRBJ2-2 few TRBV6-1 TGTGCCAGCAGTGAAGTAGGGGACAGGATGATCACCGGGGAGCTGTTTTTT CASSEVGDRMITGELFF
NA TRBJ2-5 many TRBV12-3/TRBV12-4 TGTGCCAGCAGTGGGGGAGAGACCCAGTACTTC CASSGGETQYF
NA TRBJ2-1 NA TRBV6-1 TGTGCCAGCAGTGAACGGGGCACGTTCAGATATAATGAGCAGTTCTTC CASSERGTFRYNEQFF
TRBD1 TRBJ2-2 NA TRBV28 TGTGCCAGCAGTCCACCACGACAGGGGACCGGGGAGCTGTTTTTT CASSPPRQGTGELFF
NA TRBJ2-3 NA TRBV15 TGTGCCACCAGCAGAGATGGGCGGGTCAGCCCAGATACGCAGTATTTT CATSRDGRVSPDTQYF
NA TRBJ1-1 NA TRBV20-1 TGCAGTGCTAGAGCCGTAGGGGTTCGGACTGAAGCTTTCTTT CSARAVGVRTEAFF
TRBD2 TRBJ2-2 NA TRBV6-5 TGTGCCAGCAGTTACGTTAGCGGGAGGGGGGCCGGGGAGCTGTTTTTT CASSYVSGRGAGELFF
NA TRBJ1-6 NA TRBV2 TGTGCCAGCAGTGAACTGGGAGGGGTTGGTTCACCCCTCCACTTT CASSELGGVGSPLHF
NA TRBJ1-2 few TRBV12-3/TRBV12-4 TGTGCCAGCCGAAGGGACAATAATGGCTACACCTTC CASRRDNNGYTF
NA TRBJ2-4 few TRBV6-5 TGTGCCAGCAGTTACTCATCTTGGACCAGAAACATTCAGTACTTC CASSYSSWTRNIQYF
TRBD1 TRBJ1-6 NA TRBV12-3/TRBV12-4 TGTGCCAGCAGTCCGAGGACAGGGGTGGTTTCACCCCTCCACTTT CASSPRTGVVSPLHF
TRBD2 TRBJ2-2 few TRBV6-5 TGTGCCAGCAGTTACTCAGGCGGGAGGGCCTTAGCCGGGGAGCTGTTTTTT CASSYSGGRALAGELFF
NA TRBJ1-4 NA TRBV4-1 TGCGCCAGCAGCCAAGGCGAGGCAGCTAATGAAAAACTGTTTTTT CASSQGEAANEKLFF
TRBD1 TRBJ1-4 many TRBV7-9 TGTGCCAGCAGCTTAGGGACAGGGGCGACTAATGAAAAACTGTTTTTT CASSLGTGATNEKLFF
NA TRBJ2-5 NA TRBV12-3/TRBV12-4 TGTGCCAGCAGTGTCGTTGCTTTTGGACAGCAAGAGACCCAGTACTTC CASSVVAFGQQETQYF
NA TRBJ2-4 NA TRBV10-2 TGCGCCAGCAGTGACCGGAGGGCTTCACTAGCCAAAAACATTCAGTACTTC CASSDRRASLAKNIQYF
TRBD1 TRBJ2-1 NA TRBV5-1 TGCGCCAGTACTTCCCGGGACAGAGCCTACAATGAGCAGTTCTTC CASTSRDRAYNEQFF
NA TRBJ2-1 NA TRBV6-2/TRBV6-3 TGTGCCAGCAGTACCGACAGGTCCCCCTCCTACAATGAGCAGTTCTTC CASSTDRSPSYNEQFF
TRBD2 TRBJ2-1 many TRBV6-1 TGTGCCAGCAGTCCAAGACCAGCGGGAGTTGTAGCGGACAATGAGCAGTTCTTC CASSPRPAGVVADNEQFF
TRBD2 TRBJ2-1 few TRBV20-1 TGCAGTGCTAGAGATTCTGACCGAAGCCCGGGACTAGCGGGGGCCCTCTCCTACAATGAGCAGTTCTTC CSARDSDRSPGLAGALSYNEQFF
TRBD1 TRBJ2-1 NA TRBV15 TGTGCCACCAGCAGAAATAGGGGGACAGGGGGCTCTACTGAGCAGTTCTTC CATSRNRGTGGSTEQFF
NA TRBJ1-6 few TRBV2 TGTGCCAGCAGTGATTCCTATTATTCACCCCTCCACTTT CASSDSYYSPLHF
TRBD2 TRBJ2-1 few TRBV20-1 TGCAGTGCATCGGGGGAGGGTGAGCAGTTCTTC CSASGEGEQFF
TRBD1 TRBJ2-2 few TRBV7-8 TGTGCCAGCAGCCTTCGACAGGGATTGAGTCCCAACACCGGGGAGCTGTTTTTT CASSLRQGLSPNTGELFF
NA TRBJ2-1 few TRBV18 TGTGCCAGCTCACCTTTGGACTCCTACAATGAGCAGTTCTTC CASSPLDSYNEQFF
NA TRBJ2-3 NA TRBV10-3 TGTGCCATCAGTAGGGACCGGGGCACAGATACGCAGTATTTT CAISRDRGTDTQYF
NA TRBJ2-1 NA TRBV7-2 TGTGCCAGCAGCTTAGCCGCGGGACCGCAGGAGCAGTTCTTC CASSLAAGPQEQFF
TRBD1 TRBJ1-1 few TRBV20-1 TGCAGTGCGGGCAGGACAGGCATGAACACTGAAGCTTTCTTT CSAGRTGMNTEAFF
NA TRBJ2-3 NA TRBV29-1 TGCAGCGTTGAAGGTGGAGGGGGGTTTGATACGCAGTATTTT CSVEGGGGFDTQYF
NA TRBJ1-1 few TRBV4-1 TGCGCCAGCAGCGGGGGTACCATGAACACTGAAGCTTTCTTT CASSGGTMNTEAFF
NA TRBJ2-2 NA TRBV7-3 TGTGCCAGCACTCGGGACCCCAGGGGGGAGCTGTTTTTT CASTRDPRGELFF
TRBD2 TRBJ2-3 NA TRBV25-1 TGTGCCAGCAGTGAATTAGCTAGCGGGAGGGCCGGCACAGATACGCAGTATTTT CASSELASGRAGTDTQYF
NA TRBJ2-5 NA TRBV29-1 TGCAGCGTTGACAAGGGGGTCAGGGAGACCCAGTACTTC CSVDKGVRETQYF
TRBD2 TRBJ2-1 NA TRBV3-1 TGTGCCAGCAGCCCGGTCGCTAGCGGGAGCAATGAGCAGTTCTTC CASSPVASGSNEQFF
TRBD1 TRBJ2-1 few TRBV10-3 TGTGCCATCAGTGTCGACAGGGGGAACAATGAGCAGTTCTTC CAISVDRGNNEQFF
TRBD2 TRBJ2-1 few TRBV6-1 TGTGCCAGCAGTGAGAATCTAGCGGTACAGTCCTACAATGAGCAGTTCTTC CASSENLAVQSYNEQFF